The rows below give T cell receptor beta chains drawn from one sample of a study of shared clonotypes between healthy human individuals. Generated by immunoSEQ multiplex PCR, the TCRdb table keeps only in-frame clones and is missing some. The data contain roughly 700,000 clones, less than 85% of them singletons. The sequenced material came from memory CD4+ T cells sorted from blood. The receptors come from a young woman in good health. CDR3s include the opening cysteine and the closing phenylalanine or tryptophan. Fields, in order: D gene, clone size, J gene, V gene, CDR3 DNA, CDR3 protein. D genes are given only for firm matches. Clone size is given for some rows only: seen once, a few or many times, or a class if the clone is expanded.

d_call: NA; clone_size: NA; j_call: TRBJ2-3; v_call: TRBV5-1; cdr3_nt: TGCGCCAGCAGCTTTGGCACAGATACGCAGTATTTT; cdr3_aa: CASSFGTDTQYF
d_call: NA; clone_size: NA; j_call: TRBJ2-5; v_call: TRBV6-1; cdr3_nt: TGTGCCAGCAGTGAACGGGAGTACGAGACCCAGTACTTC; cdr3_aa: CASSEREYETQYF
d_call: NA; clone_size: NA; j_call: TRBJ2-7; v_call: TRBV6-1; cdr3_nt: TGTGCCAGCACCCAGGGATTGAGCTCCTACGAGCAGTACTTC; cdr3_aa: CASTQGLSSYEQYF
d_call: NA; clone_size: NA; j_call: TRBJ1-1; v_call: TRBV11-2; cdr3_nt: TGTGCCAGCAGCTCCGACCTGAACACTGAAGCTTTCTTT; cdr3_aa: CASSSDLNTEAFF
d_call: NA; clone_size: once; j_call: TRBJ2-1; v_call: TRBV7-2; cdr3_nt: TGTGCCAGCAGCCCCCCAAACAATGAGCAGTTCTTC; cdr3_aa: CASSPPNNEQFF
d_call: TRBD1; clone_size: NA; j_call: TRBJ1-1; v_call: TRBV4-1; cdr3_nt: TGCGCCAGCAGCTCCTGGGACAGGGGCCCAAGCAGGGAAGCTTTCTTT; cdr3_aa: CASSSWDRGPSREAFF
d_call: NA; clone_size: NA; j_call: TRBJ1-4; v_call: TRBV28; cdr3_nt: TGTGCCAGCAGTTTATCTGGGGTTAATGAAAAACTGTTTTTT; cdr3_aa: CASSLSGVNEKLFF
d_call: NA; clone_size: NA; j_call: TRBJ2-7; v_call: TRBV25-1; cdr3_nt: TGTGCCAGCAGTGAAGAAGCGGAGAACTACGAGCAGTACTTC; cdr3_aa: CASSEEAENYEQYF
d_call: NA; clone_size: once; j_call: TRBJ2-1; v_call: TRBV2; cdr3_nt: TGTGCCAGCAGTGATCAGGGCTTCAATGAGCAGTTCTTC; cdr3_aa: CASSDQGFNEQFF
d_call: NA; clone_size: NA; j_call: TRBJ2-5; v_call: TRBV28; cdr3_nt: TGTGCCAGCAGTTCCGGAGTCTGGGAGACCCAGTACTTC; cdr3_aa: CASSSGVWETQYF
d_call: NA; clone_size: NA; j_call: TRBJ2-2; v_call: TRBV6-1; cdr3_nt: TGTGCCAGCAGTGAGCGGGGCGGGGAGCTGTTTTTT; cdr3_aa: CASSERGGELFF
d_call: NA; clone_size: many; j_call: TRBJ1-1; v_call: TRBV5-6; cdr3_nt: TGTGCCAGCAGCCCCGGGTCGAACACTGAAGCTTTCTTT; cdr3_aa: CASSPGSNTEAFF
d_call: TRBD2; clone_size: NA; j_call: TRBJ2-2; v_call: TRBV29-1; cdr3_nt: TGCAGCGTTGAACTGGTTTTCGGGAGGGCGAACACCGGGGAGCTGTTTTTT; cdr3_aa: CSVELVFGRANTGELFF
d_call: TRBD1; clone_size: NA; j_call: TRBJ1-5; v_call: TRBV6-6; cdr3_nt: TGTGCCAGCAGAGCCCGGGACAGGGCTAGCAATCAGCCCCAGCATTTT; cdr3_aa: CASRARDRASNQPQHF
d_call: NA; clone_size: NA; j_call: TRBJ1-5; v_call: TRBV10-2; cdr3_nt: TGCGCCAGCAGTCACGGGGGGGCGAATCAGCCCCAGCATTTT; cdr3_aa: CASSHGGANQPQHF
d_call: NA; clone_size: NA; j_call: TRBJ2-1; v_call: TRBV28; cdr3_nt: TGTGCCATTGGAGGGCCTTATGAGCAGTTCTTC; cdr3_aa: CAIGGPYEQFF
d_call: NA; clone_size: NA; j_call: TRBJ1-5; v_call: TRBV19; cdr3_nt: TGTGCCAGTAGTATCTCCCGACCCTATGATAGCAATCAGCCCCAGCATTTT; cdr3_aa: CASSISRPYDSNQPQHF
d_call: TRBD2; clone_size: NA; j_call: TRBJ2-2; v_call: TRBV5-4; cdr3_nt: TGTGCCAGCAGCCTCAAACTAGCGGTCACCGGGGAGCTGTTTTTT; cdr3_aa: CASSLKLAVTGELFF
d_call: NA; clone_size: NA; j_call: TRBJ2-6; v_call: TRBV6-1; cdr3_nt: TGTGCCAGCAGTGATCTTTCGTCCAGGGGAGGATCTGGGGCCAACGTCCTGACTTTC; cdr3_aa: CASSDLSSRGGSGANVLTF
d_call: NA; clone_size: few; j_call: TRBJ1-2; v_call: TRBV28; cdr3_nt: TGTGCCAGCAGTGCCGTTACCCTGAACTATGGCTACACCTTC; cdr3_aa: CASSAVTLNYGYTF
d_call: NA; clone_size: NA; j_call: TRBJ2-7; v_call: TRBV11-2; cdr3_nt: TGTGCCAGCAGCCCCTCCGTCGTTCAGATCTACGAGCAGTACTTC; cdr3_aa: CASSPSVVQIYEQYF
d_call: TRBD1; clone_size: NA; j_call: TRBJ2-3; v_call: TRBV28; cdr3_nt: TGTGCCAGCAGGTCTCAAGGACAGGGACTGGCAGATACGCAGTATTTT; cdr3_aa: CASRSQGQGLADTQYF
d_call: NA; clone_size: NA; j_call: TRBJ2-5; v_call: TRBV7-2; cdr3_nt: TGTGCCAGCAGCTTAGGCTGGGCACAAGAGACCCAGTACTTC; cdr3_aa: CASSLGWAQETQYF
d_call: NA; clone_size: NA; j_call: TRBJ1-1; v_call: TRBV4-1; cdr3_nt: TGCGCCAGCAGCCTACAGGATGACACTGAAGCTTTCTTT; cdr3_aa: CASSLQDDTEAFF
d_call: TRBD2; clone_size: few; j_call: TRBJ2-3; v_call: TRBV27; cdr3_nt: TGTGCCAGCAGTACACAAGGACTAGTGAGTTCAGATACGCAGTATTTT; cdr3_aa: CASSTQGLVSSDTQYF
d_call: NA; clone_size: NA; j_call: TRBJ1-1; v_call: TRBV10-3; cdr3_nt: TGTGCCATCTCGGGGAACACTGAAGCTTTCTTT; cdr3_aa: CAISGNTEAFF
d_call: NA; clone_size: NA; j_call: TRBJ2-3; v_call: TRBV6-6; cdr3_nt: TGTGCCAGCAGTTACTCGCACTATGGAAGCACAGATACGCAGTATTTT; cdr3_aa: CASSYSHYGSTDTQYF
d_call: NA; clone_size: NA; j_call: TRBJ1-5; v_call: TRBV6-1; cdr3_nt: TGTGCCAGCAGTGAGGTAGACTCCAATCAGCCCCAGCATTTT; cdr3_aa: CASSEVDSNQPQHF
d_call: TRBD1; clone_size: few; j_call: TRBJ1-2; v_call: TRBV5-6; cdr3_nt: TGTGCCAGCAACCAGGGGGACTATGGCTACACCTTC; cdr3_aa: CASNQGDYGYTF
d_call: NA; clone_size: NA; j_call: TRBJ1-1; v_call: TRBV6-1; cdr3_nt: TGTGCCAGCAGTGAAGGGGGAAACACTGAAGCTTTCTTT; cdr3_aa: CASSEGGNTEAFF
d_call: NA; clone_size: few; j_call: TRBJ1-4; v_call: TRBV5-1; cdr3_nt: TGCGCCAGCAGCCCCCTTCCATCGGCAGCGGGATTTAATGAAAAACTGTTTTTT; cdr3_aa: CASSPLPSAAGFNEKLFF
d_call: TRBD2; clone_size: NA; j_call: TRBJ2-7; v_call: TRBV10-3; cdr3_nt: TGTGCCATCAGTGAGTCTGGGACTAGTTCCCACGAGCAGTACTTC; cdr3_aa: CAISESGTSSHEQYF
d_call: TRBD1; clone_size: NA; j_call: TRBJ1-5; v_call: TRBV15; cdr3_nt: TGTGCCACCAGCGACAGGGGGCTGGGACGCGGTCAGCCCCAGCATTTT; cdr3_aa: CATSDRGLGRGQPQHF
d_call: NA; clone_size: few; j_call: TRBJ1-1; v_call: TRBV18; cdr3_nt: TGTGCCAGCTCACTCACTCAGGGGAGGGGTGAAGCTTTCTTT; cdr3_aa: CASSLTQGRGEAFF
d_call: NA; clone_size: NA; j_call: TRBJ1-3; v_call: TRBV6-5; cdr3_nt: TGTGCCAGCAGCCTGGACAGCAGCTCTGGAAACACCATATATTTT; cdr3_aa: CASSLDSSSGNTIYF
d_call: NA; clone_size: NA; j_call: TRBJ2-6; v_call: TRBV5-1; cdr3_nt: TGCGCCAGCAGCTTGGTAGGGGTCTCTGGGGCCAACGTCCTGACTTTC; cdr3_aa: CASSLVGVSGANVLTF
d_call: TRBD1; clone_size: NA; j_call: TRBJ2-7; v_call: TRBV28; cdr3_nt: TGTGCCAGCAGACGACCGGGACAGGGGGCTTACGAGCAGTACTTC; cdr3_aa: CASRRPGQGAYEQYF
d_call: TRBD2; clone_size: few; j_call: TRBJ2-7; v_call: TRBV25-1; cdr3_nt: TGTGCCAGCAGTGAACGATCGGGGGGAGGGATCGACGAGCAGTACTTC; cdr3_aa: CASSERSGGGIDEQYF
d_call: NA; clone_size: NA; j_call: TRBJ2-1; v_call: TRBV6-5; cdr3_nt: TGTGCCAGTCCCGGGGCCGGCGAGCATGAGCAGTTCTTC; cdr3_aa: CASPGAGEHEQFF
d_call: NA; clone_size: NA; j_call: TRBJ2-5; v_call: TRBV9; cdr3_nt: TGTGCCAGCAGTGAAGGGTGGGGGATCGGAGAGACCCAGTACTTC; cdr3_aa: CASSEGWGIGETQYF
d_call: TRBD2; clone_size: NA; j_call: TRBJ2-7; v_call: TRBV4-1; cdr3_nt: TGCGCCAGCAGCCAAGATCGTGGGACTAGCGGGACCTACGAGCAGTACTTC; cdr3_aa: CASSQDRGTSGTYEQYF
d_call: NA; clone_size: NA; j_call: TRBJ2-7; v_call: TRBV2; cdr3_nt: TGTGCCAGCAGTGATTACGGGACGACCTACGAGCAGTACTTC; cdr3_aa: CASSDYGTTYEQYF